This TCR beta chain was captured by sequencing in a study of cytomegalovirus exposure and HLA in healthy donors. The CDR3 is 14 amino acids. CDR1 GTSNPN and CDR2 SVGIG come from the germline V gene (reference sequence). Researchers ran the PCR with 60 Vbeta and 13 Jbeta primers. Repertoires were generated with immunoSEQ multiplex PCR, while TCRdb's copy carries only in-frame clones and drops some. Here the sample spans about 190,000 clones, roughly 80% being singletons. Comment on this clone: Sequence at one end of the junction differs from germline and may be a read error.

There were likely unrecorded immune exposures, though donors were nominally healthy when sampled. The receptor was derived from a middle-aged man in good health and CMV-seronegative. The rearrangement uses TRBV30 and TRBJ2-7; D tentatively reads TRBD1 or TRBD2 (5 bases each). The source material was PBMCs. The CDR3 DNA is TGTGTCTGGGGAGACAGTCCCTTCTCCTACGAGCAGTACTTC. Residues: CVWGDSPFSYEQYF.